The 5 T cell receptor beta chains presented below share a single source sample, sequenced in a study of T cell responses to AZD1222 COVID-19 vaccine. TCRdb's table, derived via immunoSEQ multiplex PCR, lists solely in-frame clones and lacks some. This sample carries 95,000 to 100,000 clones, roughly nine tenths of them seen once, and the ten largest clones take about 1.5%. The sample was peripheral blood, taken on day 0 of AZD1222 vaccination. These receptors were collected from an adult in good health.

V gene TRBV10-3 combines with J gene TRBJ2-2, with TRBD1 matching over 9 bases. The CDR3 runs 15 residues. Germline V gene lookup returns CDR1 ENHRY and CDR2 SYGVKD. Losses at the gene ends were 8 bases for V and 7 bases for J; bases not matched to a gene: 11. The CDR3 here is CAIARDREIGGELFF. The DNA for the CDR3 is TGTGCCATCGCCCGGGACAGGGAGATCGGCGGGGAGCTGTTTTTT.

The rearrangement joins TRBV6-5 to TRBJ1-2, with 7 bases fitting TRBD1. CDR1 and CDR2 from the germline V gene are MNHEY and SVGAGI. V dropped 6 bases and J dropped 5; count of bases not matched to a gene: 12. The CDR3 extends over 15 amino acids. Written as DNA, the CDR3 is TGTGCCAGCAGCGTAAAACAGGGGCGGACGTATGGCTACACCTTC. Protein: CASSVKQGRTYGYTF.

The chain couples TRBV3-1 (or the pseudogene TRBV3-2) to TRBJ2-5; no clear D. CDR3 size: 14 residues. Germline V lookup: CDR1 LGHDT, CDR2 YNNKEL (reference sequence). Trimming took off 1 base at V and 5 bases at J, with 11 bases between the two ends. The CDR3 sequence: CASSQVIIRETQYF. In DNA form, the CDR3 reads TGTGCCAGCAGCCAAGTTATTATCCGGGAGACCCAGTACTTC.

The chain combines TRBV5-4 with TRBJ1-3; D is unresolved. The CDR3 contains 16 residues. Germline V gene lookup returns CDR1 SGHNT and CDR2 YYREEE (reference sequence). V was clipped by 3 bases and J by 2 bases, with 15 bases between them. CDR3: CASSSPRTDPGNTIYF. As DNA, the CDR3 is TGTGCCAGCAGCTCACCAAGGACGGACCCTGGAAACACCATATATTTT.

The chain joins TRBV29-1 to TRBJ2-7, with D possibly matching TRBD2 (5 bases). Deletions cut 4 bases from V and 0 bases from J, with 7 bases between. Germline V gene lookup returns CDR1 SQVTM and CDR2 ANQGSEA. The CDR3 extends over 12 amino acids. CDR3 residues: CSVGGSSYEQYF. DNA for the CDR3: TGCAGCGTTGGTGGGAGCTCCTACGAGCAGTACTTC.